This T cell receptor (beta chain) was found in a study of tumor-infiltrating lymphocytes in primary liver carcinoma. Study-level background: Stage T1-T3 N0M0 and a size of roughly 4.2 to 10 cm characterized the tumors. Sample counts of productive TCRbeta reads spanned roughly 3.5 to 8 million; these counts were similar across tissue types. Regarding the study as a whole: Tumor specimens were characterized by a significantly higher top-250-clone fraction than blood (p = 0.039).

On this clonotype itself: Its antigen is not identified. The conserved phenylalanine or tryptophan normally closing the CDR3 is absent here, so this likely arose from a read error.

Unsorted whole blood served as the source of blood RNA, and germline DNA was extracted as well. Patients carried chronic HBV infection without prior treatment. A constant-region primer primed TCR beta cDNA synthesis from 500 to 550 ng of total RNA. ARM-PCR was slightly modified, and three nested multiplex PCR rounds with it gave rise to the TCR beta libraries. TCRdb re-analysed the multiplex PCR reads in MiXCR, keeping a single row per CDR3 protein. The table includes 310,000 or so distinct CDR3 sequences, approximately 54% detected once. Sequenced material: peripheral blood. The origin of this receptor is a woman in her thirties with primary liver carcinoma and hepatitis B virus infection.

This CDR3 is CASEGTIMGEQYS. Written as DNA, the CDR3 is TGTGCCAGCGAGGGGACTATCATGGGGGAGCAGTACTCC. This sequence joins TRBV6-6 and TRBJ2-7; TRBD2 matches at 7 bases. CDR3 length equals 13 residues. The germline gives CDR1 MNHNY, CDR2 SVGAGI (reference sequence). Losses at the gene ends were 8 bases for V and 7 bases for J; bases not matched to a gene: 11.